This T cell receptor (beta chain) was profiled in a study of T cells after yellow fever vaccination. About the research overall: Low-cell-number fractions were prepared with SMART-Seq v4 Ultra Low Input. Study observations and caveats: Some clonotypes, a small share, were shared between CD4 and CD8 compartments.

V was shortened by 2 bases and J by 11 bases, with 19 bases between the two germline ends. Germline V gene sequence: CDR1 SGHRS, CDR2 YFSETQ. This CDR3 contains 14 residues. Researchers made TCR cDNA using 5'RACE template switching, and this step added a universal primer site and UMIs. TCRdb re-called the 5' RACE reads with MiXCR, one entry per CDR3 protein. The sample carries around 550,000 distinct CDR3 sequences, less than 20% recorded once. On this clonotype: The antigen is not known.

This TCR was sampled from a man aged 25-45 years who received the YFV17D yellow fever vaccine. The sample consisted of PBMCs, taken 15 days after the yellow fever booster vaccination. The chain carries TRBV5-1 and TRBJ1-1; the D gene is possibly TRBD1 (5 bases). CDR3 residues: CASSLDARGTQAFF. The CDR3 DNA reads TGCGCCAGCAGCTTAGACGCTCGGGGGACTCAGGCTTTCTTT.